The clone carrying this T cell receptor (beta chain) has ten or more counts. Antigen: not known. This sample is part of a study of T-cell memory formation after mild COVID-19. Whole-study context: Across donors, TCR clusters were largely donor specific. Findings of the study overall: Later expanders leaned CD4+, whereas clones that contracted between day 15 and 85 were balanced CD4/CD8.

One entry per CDR3 protein results from TCRdb running MiXCR on the 5' RACE reads. The table shows tens of thousands of distinct CDR3 sequences, with roughly 9% occurring only once. The germline gives CDR1 KGHSH, CDR2 LQKENI. Trimming took off 3 bases at V and 8 bases at J, with 19 bases between the two ends. CDR3 size: 15 residues. The sample taken for sequencing was PBMCs or a T cell subset sorted from them (not recorded which). This clonotype was obtained from an adult woman who had mild COVID-19 (a few samples of this study predate the infection). Cell type and time point are not known. The chain recombines TRBV18 with TRBJ1-2; possible D gene TRBD1, 5 bases. CDR3 region: CASSPTGLALGGYTF. The CDR3 nucleotides are TGTGCCAGCTCACCCACGGGACTGGCCCTAGGAGGCTACACCTTC. Full variable domain (outside the CDR3, taken from reference TRBV18 and TRBJ1-2): NAGVMQNPRHLVRRRGQEARLRCSPMKGHSHVYWYRQLPEEGLKFMVYLQKENIIDESGMPKERFSAEFPKEGPSILRIQQVVRGDSAAYFCASSPTGLALGGYTFGSGTRLTVV.